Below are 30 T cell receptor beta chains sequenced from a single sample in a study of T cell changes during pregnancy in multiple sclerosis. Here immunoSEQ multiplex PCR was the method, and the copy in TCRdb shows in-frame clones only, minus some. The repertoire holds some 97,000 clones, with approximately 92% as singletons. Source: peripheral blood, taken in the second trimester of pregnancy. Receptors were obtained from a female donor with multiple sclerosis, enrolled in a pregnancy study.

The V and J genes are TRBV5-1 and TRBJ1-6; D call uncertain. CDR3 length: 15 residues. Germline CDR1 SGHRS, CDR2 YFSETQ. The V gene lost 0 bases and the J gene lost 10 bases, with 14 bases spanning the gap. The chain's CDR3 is CASSLAGDSSSPLHF. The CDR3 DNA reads TGCGCCAGCAGCTTGGCCGGTGACTCTTCCTCACCCCTCCACTTT.

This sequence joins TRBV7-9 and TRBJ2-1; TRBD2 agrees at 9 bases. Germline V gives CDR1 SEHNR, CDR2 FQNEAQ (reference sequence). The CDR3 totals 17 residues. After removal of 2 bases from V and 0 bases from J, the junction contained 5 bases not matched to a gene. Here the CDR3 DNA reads TGTGCCAGCAGCTTACGCAGACTAGCGGACTCCTACAATGAGCAGTTCTTC. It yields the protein CASSLRRLADSYNEQFF.

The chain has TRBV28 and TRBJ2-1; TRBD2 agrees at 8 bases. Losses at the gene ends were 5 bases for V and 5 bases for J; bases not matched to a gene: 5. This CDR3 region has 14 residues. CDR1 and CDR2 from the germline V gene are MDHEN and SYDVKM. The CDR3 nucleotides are TGTGCCAGCAGTCCAGGACTAGCCGACAATGAGCAGTTCTTC. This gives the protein CASSPGLADNEQFF.

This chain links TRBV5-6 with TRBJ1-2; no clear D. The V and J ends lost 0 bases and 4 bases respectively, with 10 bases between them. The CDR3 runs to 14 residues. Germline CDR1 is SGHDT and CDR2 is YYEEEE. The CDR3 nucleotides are TGTGCCAGCAGCTTGGGGGTCGACATCTATGGCTACACCTTC. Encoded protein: CASSLGVDIYGYTF.

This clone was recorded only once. For the CDR3, the DNA is TGTGCCAGCAGTCCCACAGAGTCCTATCAGCCCCAGCATTTT. It encodes CASSPTESYQPQHF. The chain joins TRBV28 to TRBJ1-5; no reliable D call. The CDR3 runs 14 residues. Germline values: CDR1 MDHEN, CDR2 SYDVKM. V lost 5 bases and J lost 5, with 13 bases in between. The whole variable domain, filled in from reference TRBV28 and TRBJ1-5, reads DVKVTQSSRYLVKRTGEKVFLECVQDMDHENMFWYRQDPGLGLRLIYFSYDVKMKEKGDIPEGYSVSREKKERFSLILESASTNQTSMYLCASSPTESYQPQHFGDGTRLSIL.

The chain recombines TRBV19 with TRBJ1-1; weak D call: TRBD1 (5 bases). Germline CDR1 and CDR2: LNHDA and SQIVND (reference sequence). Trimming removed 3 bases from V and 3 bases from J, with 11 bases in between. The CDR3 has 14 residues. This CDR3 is CASSIGGGDTEAFF. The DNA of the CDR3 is TGTGCCAGTAGTATCGGGGGAGGGGACACTGAAGCTTTCTTT.

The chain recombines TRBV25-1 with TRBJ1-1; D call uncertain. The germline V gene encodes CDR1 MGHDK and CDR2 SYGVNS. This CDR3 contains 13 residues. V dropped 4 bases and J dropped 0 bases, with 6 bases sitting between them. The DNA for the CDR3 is TGTGCCAGCAGTGGAGATATGAACACTGAAGCTTTCTTT. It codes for CASSGDMNTEAFF.

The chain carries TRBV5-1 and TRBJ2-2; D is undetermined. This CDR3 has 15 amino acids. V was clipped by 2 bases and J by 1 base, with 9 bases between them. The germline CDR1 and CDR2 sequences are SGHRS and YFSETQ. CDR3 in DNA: TGCGCCAGCAGCTTCCCAAGCGTGAACACCGGGGAGCTGTTTTTT. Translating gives CASSFPSVNTGELFF. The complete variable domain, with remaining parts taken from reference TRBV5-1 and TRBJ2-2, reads KAGVTQTPRYLIKTRGQQVTLSCSPISGHRSVSWYQQTPGQGLQFLFEYFSETQRNKGNFPGRFSGRQFSNSRSEMNVSTLELGDSALYLCASSFPSVNTGELFFGEGSRLTVL.

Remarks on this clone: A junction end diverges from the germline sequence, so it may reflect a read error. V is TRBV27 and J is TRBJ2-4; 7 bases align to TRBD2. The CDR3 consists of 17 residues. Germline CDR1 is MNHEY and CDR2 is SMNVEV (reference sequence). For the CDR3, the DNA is TGTGCCAGCAGCTTATCGTCAGCGGGGATAGCCAAAAACATTCAGTACTTC. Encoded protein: CASSLSSAGIAKNIQYF.

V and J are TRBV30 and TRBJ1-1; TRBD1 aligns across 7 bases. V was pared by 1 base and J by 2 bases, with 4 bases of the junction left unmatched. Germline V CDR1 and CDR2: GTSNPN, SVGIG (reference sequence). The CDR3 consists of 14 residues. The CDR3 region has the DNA TGTGCCTGGAGTGCCAGGGGGGTTAACACTGAAGCTTTCTTT. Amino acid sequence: CAWSARGVNTEAFF.

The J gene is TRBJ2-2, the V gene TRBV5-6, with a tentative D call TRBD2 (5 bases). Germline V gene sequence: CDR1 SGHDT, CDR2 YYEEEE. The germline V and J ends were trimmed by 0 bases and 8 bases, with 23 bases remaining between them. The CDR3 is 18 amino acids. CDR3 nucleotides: TGTGCCAGCAGCTTGGTGCTAGCTGGGTCAGGAGTCTGGGGGGAGCTGTTTTTT. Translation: CASSLVLAGSGVWGELFF.

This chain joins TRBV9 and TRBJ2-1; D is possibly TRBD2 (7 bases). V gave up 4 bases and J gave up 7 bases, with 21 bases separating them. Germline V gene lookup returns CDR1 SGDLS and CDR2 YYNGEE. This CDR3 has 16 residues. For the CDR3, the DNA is TGTGCCAGCAGCCCCCGGGGGGCGGGAGTATTTAATGAGCAGTTCTTC. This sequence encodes CASSPRGAGVFNEQFF.

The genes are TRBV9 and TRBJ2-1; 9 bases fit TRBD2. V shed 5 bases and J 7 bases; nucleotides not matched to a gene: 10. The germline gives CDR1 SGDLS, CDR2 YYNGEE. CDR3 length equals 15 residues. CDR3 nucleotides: TGTGCCAGCAGTCCCCTCGCGGGGGGGCCAAATGAGCAGTTCTTC. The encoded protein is CASSPLAGGPNEQFF.

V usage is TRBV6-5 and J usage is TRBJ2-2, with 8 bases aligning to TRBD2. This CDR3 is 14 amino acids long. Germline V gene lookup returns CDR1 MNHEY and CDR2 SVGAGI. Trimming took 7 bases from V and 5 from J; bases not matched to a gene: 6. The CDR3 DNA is TGTGCCAGCAATCGGGGGGGCGGAACCGGGGAGCTGTTTTTT. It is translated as CASNRGGGTGELFF.

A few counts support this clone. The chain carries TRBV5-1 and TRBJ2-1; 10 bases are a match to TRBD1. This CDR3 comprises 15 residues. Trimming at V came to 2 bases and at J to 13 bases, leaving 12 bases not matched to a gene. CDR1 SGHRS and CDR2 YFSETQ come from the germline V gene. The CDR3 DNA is TGCGCCAGCAGCTTCACCGGGACAGGGGAAAGGCGCCAGTTCTTC. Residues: CASSFTGTGERRQFF.

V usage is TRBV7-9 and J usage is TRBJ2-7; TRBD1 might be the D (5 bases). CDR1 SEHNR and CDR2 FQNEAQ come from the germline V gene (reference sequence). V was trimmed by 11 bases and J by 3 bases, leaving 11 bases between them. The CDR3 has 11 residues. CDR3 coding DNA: TGTGCCGCTATCCAGGGCTACGAGCAGTACTTC. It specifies CAAIQGYEQYF.

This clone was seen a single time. Written as DNA, the CDR3 is TGTGCCAGCAGCTTAGAACAGGGGGTGAATCAGCCCCAGCATTTT. This translates into CASSLEQGVNQPQHF. The rearrangement links TRBV7-2 to TRBJ1-5; 8 bases map to TRBD1. The length of the CDR3 is 15 residues. Germline CDR1 SGHTA, CDR2 FQGNSA. V gave up 1 base and J gave up 4 bases; unmatched junction bases: 3.

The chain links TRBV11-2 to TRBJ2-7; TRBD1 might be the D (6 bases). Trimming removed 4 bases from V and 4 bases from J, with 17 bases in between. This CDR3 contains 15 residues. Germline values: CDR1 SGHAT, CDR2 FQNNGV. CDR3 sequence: CASSSSTGVAYEQYF. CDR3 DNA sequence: TGTGCCAGCAGCTCCTCGACAGGCGTAGCTTACGAGCAGTACTTC.

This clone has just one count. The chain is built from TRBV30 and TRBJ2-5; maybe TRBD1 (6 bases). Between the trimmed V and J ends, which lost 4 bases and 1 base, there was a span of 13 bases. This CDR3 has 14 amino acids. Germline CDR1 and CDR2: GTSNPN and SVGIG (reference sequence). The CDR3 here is CAWKGDQAQETQYF. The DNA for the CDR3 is TGTGCCTGGAAGGGGGACCAGGCCCAAGAGACCCAGTACTTC.

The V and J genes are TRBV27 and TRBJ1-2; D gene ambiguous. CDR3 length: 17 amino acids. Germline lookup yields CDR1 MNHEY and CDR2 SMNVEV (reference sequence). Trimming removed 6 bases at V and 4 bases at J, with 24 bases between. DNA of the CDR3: TGTGCCAGCAGCTCCACCTTCGGCGGAAAAACACCCTATGGCTACACCTTC. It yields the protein CASSSTFGGKTPYGYTF.

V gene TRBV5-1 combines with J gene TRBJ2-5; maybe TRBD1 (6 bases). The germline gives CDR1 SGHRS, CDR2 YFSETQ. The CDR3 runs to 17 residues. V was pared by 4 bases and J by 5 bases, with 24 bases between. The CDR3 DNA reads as TGCGCCAGCAGCCCCCGGGGCCAGGGGACCTTACGGGAGACCCAGTACTTC. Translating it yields CASSPRGQGTLRETQYF.

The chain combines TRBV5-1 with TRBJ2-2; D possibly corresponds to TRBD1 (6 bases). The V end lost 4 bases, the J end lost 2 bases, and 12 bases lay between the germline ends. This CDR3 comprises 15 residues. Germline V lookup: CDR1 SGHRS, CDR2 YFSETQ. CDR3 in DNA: TGCGCCAGCAGCCCAGGGGCGATAAACACCGGGGAGCTGTTTTTT. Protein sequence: CASSPGAINTGELFF.

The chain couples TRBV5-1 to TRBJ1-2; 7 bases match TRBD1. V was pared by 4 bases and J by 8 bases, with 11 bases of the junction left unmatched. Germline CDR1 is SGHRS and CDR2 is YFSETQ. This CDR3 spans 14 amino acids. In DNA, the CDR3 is TGCGCCAGCAGCGCCAGACAGGGTATCGAAGGCTACACCTTC. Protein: CASSARQGIEGYTF.

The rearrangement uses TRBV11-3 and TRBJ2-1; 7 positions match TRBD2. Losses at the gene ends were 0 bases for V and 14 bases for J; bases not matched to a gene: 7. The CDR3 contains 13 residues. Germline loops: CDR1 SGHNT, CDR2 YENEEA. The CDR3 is CASSLEEGGEKFF. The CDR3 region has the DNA TGTGCCAGCAGCTTAGAGGAGGGAGGGGAAAAGTTCTTC.

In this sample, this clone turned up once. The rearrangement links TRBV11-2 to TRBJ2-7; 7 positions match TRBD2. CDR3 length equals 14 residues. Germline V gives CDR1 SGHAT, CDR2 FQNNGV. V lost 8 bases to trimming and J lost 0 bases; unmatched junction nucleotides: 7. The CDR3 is CASAGTKSSYEQYF. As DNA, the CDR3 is TGTGCCAGCGCCGGGACTAAGAGCTCCTACGAGCAGTACTTC.

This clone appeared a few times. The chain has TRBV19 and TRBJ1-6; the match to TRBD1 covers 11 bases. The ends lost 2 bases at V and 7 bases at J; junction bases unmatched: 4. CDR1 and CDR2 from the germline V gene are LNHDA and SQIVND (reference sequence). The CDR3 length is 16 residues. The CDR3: CASSILGTGGNSPLHF. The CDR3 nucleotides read TGTGCCAGTAGTATACTCGGGACAGGGGGAAATTCACCCCTCCACTTT.

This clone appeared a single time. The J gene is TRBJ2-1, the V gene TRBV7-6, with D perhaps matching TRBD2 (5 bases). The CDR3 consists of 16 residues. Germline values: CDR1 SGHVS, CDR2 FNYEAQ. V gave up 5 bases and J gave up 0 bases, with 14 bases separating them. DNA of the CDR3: TGTGCCAGCAGCCGTTACCGGGATGACTCCTACAATGAGCAGTTCTTC. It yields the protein CASSRYRDDSYNEQFF.

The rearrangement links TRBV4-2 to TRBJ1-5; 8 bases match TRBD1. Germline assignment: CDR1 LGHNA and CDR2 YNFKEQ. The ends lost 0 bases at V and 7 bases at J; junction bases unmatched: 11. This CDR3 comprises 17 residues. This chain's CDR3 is CASSQDLAGTGGQPQHF. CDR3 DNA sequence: TGTGCCAGCAGCCAAGATTTGGCCGGGACAGGAGGCCAGCCCCAGCATTTT.

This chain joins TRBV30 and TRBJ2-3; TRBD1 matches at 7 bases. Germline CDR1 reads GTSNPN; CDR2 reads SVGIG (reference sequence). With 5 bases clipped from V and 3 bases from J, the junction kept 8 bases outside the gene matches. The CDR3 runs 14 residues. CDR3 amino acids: CAWDKGQETDTQYF. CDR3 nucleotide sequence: TGTGCCTGGGACAAAGGACAGGAGACAGATACGCAGTATTTT.

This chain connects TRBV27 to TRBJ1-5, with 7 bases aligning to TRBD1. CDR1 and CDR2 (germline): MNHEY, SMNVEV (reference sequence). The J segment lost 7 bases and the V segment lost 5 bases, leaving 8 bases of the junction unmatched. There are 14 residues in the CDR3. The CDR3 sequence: CASSRQGPDQPQHF. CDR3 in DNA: TGTGCCAGCAGTAGACAGGGCCCTGACCAGCCCCAGCATTTT.